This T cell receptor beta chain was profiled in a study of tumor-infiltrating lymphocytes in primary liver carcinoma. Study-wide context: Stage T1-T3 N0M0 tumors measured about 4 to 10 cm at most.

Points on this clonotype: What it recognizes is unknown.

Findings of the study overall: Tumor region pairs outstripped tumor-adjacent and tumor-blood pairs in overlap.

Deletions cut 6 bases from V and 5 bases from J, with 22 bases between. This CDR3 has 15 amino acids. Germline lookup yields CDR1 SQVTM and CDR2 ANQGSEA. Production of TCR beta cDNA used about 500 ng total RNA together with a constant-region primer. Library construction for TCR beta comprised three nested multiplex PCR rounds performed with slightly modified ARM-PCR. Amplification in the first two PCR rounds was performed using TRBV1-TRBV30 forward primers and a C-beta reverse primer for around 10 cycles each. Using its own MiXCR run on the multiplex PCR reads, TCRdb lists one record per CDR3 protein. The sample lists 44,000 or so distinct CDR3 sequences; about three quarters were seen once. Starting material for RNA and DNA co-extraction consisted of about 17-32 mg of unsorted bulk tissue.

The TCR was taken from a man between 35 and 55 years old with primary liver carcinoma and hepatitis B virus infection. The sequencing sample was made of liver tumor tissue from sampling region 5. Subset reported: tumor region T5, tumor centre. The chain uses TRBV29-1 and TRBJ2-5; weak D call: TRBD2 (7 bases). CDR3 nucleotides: TGCAGCGTCTCTTGGGGGGGGGCCGCTAAGGAGACCCAGTACTTC. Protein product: CSVSWGGAAKETQYF. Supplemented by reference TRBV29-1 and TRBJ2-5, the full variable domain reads SAVISQKPSRDICQRGTSLTIQCQVDSQVTMMFWYRQQPGQSLTLIATANQGSEATYESGFVIDKFPISRPNLTFSTLTVSNMSPEDSSIYLCSVSWGGAAKETQYFGPGTRLLVL.